This T cell receptor beta chain comes out of a study of blood T cell repertoires in COVID-19 (dated by TCRdb to about 2020). Background for the entire study: Samples covering the acute and convalescent phases of COVID-19 were provided by collaborators in the United States, Italy and Spain. The prospective study material was composed of cDNA or gDNA derived from T cells, B-cell-depleted T cells, or PBMCs. The dataset comprised deeply sampled blood TCRbeta repertoires from subjects exposed to, actively infected with, or recovered from COVID-19. The repertoires were made available in a free public database intended to serve as a resource for research on the immune response to SARS-CoV-2. Samples came from the ongoing ImmuneRACE study (first 160 participants) plus 1,254 subjects from 6 global collaborators. A de-identified subject ID, COVID-19 status, age in years and sex were almost always included in the sample metadata. HLA class I and class II types, where available, came from metadata supplied by the sample provider rather than from assay-based typing. The research as a whole found: The quantity of clinical and demographic metadata differed by source and by participant and was supplied without curation.

The CDR3 runs 17 residues from the cysteine to the phenylalanine. The CDR3 DNA has 51 bases and is translated from base 1. The germline V gene gives CDR1 as MNHEY and CDR2 as SVGEGT. Trimming costs V 5 bases and J 2 bases, and their ends lie 16 bases apart. Details on this clone: The antigen it binds to is not known. No much larger clone is present one base from it, and per-base qualities are unavailable.

Collaborating institutions collected whole blood in K2EDTA tubes following their own protocols. For TCRbeta analysis, collaborators shipped samples as frozen whole blood, isolated PBMCs, or DNA extracted from either of those sample types. The immunoSEQ Assay, a bias-controlled multiplex PCR, was used to amplify TCRbeta CDR3 regions from genomic DNA. Per the source publication's procedure: The number of nucleated cells in each sample was estimated by amplification of reference gene primers within the assay. Sequence reads were collapsed and filtered to measure the absolute abundance of every unique TCRbeta CDR3 rearrangement. Productive Simpson clonality was computed per sample as the square root of Simpson's diversity index over productive rearrangements. The immuneACCESS repertoire file appears here via TCRdb, limited to in-frame rearrangements. These files lack a portion of the clones; in checked studies, under half of the deficit traces to unresolved V genes, and the cause of the others is not known. The V and J calls and clone size are taken from that table; D and trimming were inferred from the DNA. Counted in this sample were around 13,000 clones; around 82% of them appeared once. The biggest ten clones account for about 22% of the sample.

This clonotype was sampled from a woman in her sixties with acute or convalescent COVID-19. Material for sequencing was peripheral blood. Recombination linked TRBV6-2 or TRBV6-3 to TRBJ2-6, with TRBD2 as a weak D call on 5 bases. The CDR3 region: CASSPPWRAAGANVLTF. In nucleotides, the sequence is TGTGCCAGCAGTCCCCCTTGGCGGGCTGCTGGGGCCAACGTCCTGACTTTC.